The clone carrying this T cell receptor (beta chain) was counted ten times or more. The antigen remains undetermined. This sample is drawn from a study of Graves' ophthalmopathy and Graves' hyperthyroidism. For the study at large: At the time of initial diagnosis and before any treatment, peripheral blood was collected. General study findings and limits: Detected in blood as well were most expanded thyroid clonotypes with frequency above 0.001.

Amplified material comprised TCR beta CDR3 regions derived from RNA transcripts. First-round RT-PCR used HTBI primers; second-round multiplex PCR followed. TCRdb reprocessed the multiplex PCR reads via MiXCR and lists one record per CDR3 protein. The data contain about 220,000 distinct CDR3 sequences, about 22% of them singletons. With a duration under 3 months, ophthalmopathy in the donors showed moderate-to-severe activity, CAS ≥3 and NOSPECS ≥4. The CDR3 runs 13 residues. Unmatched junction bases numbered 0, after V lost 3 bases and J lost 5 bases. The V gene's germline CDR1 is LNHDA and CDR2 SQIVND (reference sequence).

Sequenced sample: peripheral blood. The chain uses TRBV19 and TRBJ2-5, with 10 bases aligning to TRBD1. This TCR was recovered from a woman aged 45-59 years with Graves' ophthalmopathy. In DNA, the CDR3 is TGTGCCAGTAGTATGACAGGGGGCGAGACCCAGTACTTC. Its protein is CASSMTGGETQYF.